What follows is one T cell receptor (beta chain) and its context. Its antigen target is currently unknown. No much larger clone exists at a distance of one base, and base qualities are not known. This entry belongs to a study of blood T cell repertoires in COVID-19 (dated by TCRdb to between 2020 and 2021). Study-level background: Samples from collaborators originated in the United States, Italy and Spain and spanned both the acute and convalescent phases of COVID-19. A de-identified subject ID, COVID-19 status, age in years and sex were almost always included in the sample metadata. A freely available public database, intended as a resource for researchers studying the immune response to SARS-CoV-2, is where the repertoires were released. Deeply sampled blood TCRbeta repertoires from subjects exposed to, actively infected with, or recovered from COVID-19 were included in the dataset. HLA class I and class II types, where available, came from metadata supplied by the sample provider rather than from assay-based typing. The material from the prospective study consisted of cDNA or gDNA derived from T cells, B-cell-depleted T cells, or PBMCs. Samples came from the ongoing ImmuneRACE study (first 160 participants) plus 1,254 subjects from 6 global collaborators. Study-wide findings and limitations: How much clinical and demographic metadata was included differed by source and by participant, and the metadata was provided uncurated.

The CDR3 spans 15 residues, from the cysteine through the phenylalanine. The read is trimmed to its CDR3 DNA, 45 bases read in frame from base 1. The germline V gene sets CDR1 to LGHNA and CDR2 to YNFKEQ. V is pruned by 2 bases and J by 8 bases, leaving 5 bases of the junction without a gene match. Collaborating institutions collected whole blood in K2EDTA tubes following their own protocols. For TCRbeta analysis, collaborator samples were shipped as frozen whole blood, as isolated PBMCs, or as DNA extracted from either sample type. The immunoSEQ Assay, a bias-controlled multiplex PCR, was used to amplify TCRbeta CDR3 regions from genomic DNA. Processing in the source paper ran as follows. Nucleated cell counts per sample were estimated from amplification of reference gene primers within the assay. To quantify the absolute abundance of each unique TCRbeta CDR3 rearrangement, sequence reads were collapsed and filtered. For each sample, productive Simpson clonality was calculated by taking the square root of Simpson's diversity index across productive rearrangements. Here the immuneACCESS table is served through TCRdb, limited to in-frame sequences with V and J called. Missing clones are a known gap in these copies; in checked studies unresolved V genes cover under half, and the rest lacks a known reason. V and J calls and clone size follow that table, whereas D and trimming were derived from the DNA. Present in this sample are some 220,000 clones, approximately 80% of which were seen just once. Clones ranked in the top ten supply roughly 13% of the sample.

This TCR was sampled from a human donor in a cohort sampled during active COVID-19. The sequenced sample consisted of peripheral blood. Recombination connected TRBV4-2 to TRBJ1-6; 8 of the junction bases match TRBD1. The CDR3 region has the sequence CASSQPGTGDSPLHF. The nucleotides read TGTGCCAGCAGCCAACCCGGGACAGGAGATTCACCCCTCCACTTT.